The rows below give T cell receptor beta chains drawn from one sample of a study of CD8+CD57+ T cells in acquired aplastic anemia. A single record per CDR3 protein comes from TCRdb applying MiXCR to the reads. Among roughly 500,000 distinct CDR3 sequences, around a third were seen once, and the ten largest hold less than 0.85%. Sample: sorted CD4+, CD8+, or CD8+CD57+ T cells (not recorded which) from PBMCs. The receptors were sampled from a human donor with aplastic anemia. CDR3s include the opening cysteine and the closing phenylalanine or tryptophan.

j_call	v_call	cdr3_aa
TRBJ2-7	TRBV10-3	CASSVLAAATF
TRBJ2-5	TRBV7-2	CASSLGPRDNQETQYF
TRBJ1-2	TRBV2	CASSGQGEGYTF
TRBJ1-2	TRBV20-1	CSARAGDYTF
TRBJ2-5	TRBV6-1	CASSLGGLAGRETQYF
TRBJ2-1	TRBV20-1	CSAQTGVYNEQFF
TRBJ2-7	TRBV19	CASSIPGRADEQYF
TRBJ1-4	TRBV5-1	CASSAGPGRTTNEKLFF
TRBJ2-4	TRBV27	CASTSVKNIQYF
TRBJ1-1	TRBV11-1	CASSLAGTGLNTEAFF
TRBJ2-7	TRBV19	CAWSNPGTGSYEQYF
TRBJ2-2	TRBV18	CASSPMTVTGELFF
TRBJ1-4	TRBV7-9	CASSLAGGNEKLFF
TRBJ1-1	TRBV2	CASSDRRDTEAFF
TRBJ2-5	TRBV5-1	CASTRGSMGLETQYF
TRBJ1-5	TRBV4-2	CASSSGFGDASNQPQHF